The source of this T cell receptor (beta chain) is a study of shared clonotypes between healthy human individuals. Produced via immunoSEQ multiplex PCR; TCRdb's table is partial and in-frame only. The sample has 600,000 to 700,000 clones, about three quarters seen once. Trimming took off 0 bases at V and 7 bases at J, with 16 bases between the two ends. The CDR3 extends over 16 amino acids. Germline V gene data show CDR1 as LNHDA and CDR2 as SQIVND (reference sequence). The sequencing input was memory CD4+ T cells sorted from blood. Subset reported: CD45RA-negative fraction. The rearrangement joins TRBV19 to TRBJ2-4; possible D gene TRBD1, 5 bases. The TCR originated in a woman aged 30 to 39 in good health. The chain's CDR3 is CASSIDHGSRGNIQYF. CDR3 DNA: TGTGCCAGTAGTATAGATCACGGGTCAAGGGGCAACATTCAGTACTTC.